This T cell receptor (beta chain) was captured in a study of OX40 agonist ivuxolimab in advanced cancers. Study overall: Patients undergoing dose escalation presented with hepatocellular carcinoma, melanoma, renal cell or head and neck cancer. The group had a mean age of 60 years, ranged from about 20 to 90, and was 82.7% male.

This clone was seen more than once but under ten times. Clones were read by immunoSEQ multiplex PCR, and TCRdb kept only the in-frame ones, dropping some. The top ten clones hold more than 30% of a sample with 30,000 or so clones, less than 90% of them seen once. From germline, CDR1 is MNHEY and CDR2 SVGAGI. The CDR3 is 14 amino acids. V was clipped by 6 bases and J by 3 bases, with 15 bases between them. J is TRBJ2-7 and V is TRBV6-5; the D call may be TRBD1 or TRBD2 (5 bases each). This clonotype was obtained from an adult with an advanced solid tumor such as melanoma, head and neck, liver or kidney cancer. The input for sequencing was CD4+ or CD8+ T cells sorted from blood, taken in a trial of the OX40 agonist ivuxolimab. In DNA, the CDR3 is TGTGCCAGCAGCGGACACTCGGGGATCTACGAGCAGTACTTC. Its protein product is CASSGHSGIYEQYF.